A selection of T cell receptor beta chains follows, all from one sample in a study of OX40 agonist ivuxolimab in advanced cancers. Data came from immunoSEQ multiplex PCR; TCRdb stores just in-frame clones and leaves some out. The data hold 100,000 to 130,000 clones, with 80% to 95% observed a single time. The starting material was CD4+ or CD8+ T cells sorted from blood, obtained in a trial of the OX40 agonist ivuxolimab. The source of these receptors is an adult with an advanced solid tumor such as melanoma, head and neck, liver or kidney cancer. The CDR3 runs from the conserved cysteine through the conserved F or W. The D gene is left open where the match is weak. Size is omitted from some rows. Given values are once, few, many or a class for expanded clones.

v_call	j_call	d_call	clone_size	cdr3_nt	cdr3_aa
TRBV5-1	TRBJ1-2	-	-	TGCGCCAGCAGCCCTGCGAGGATGGACTATGGCTACACCTTC	CASSPARMDYGYTF
TRBV5-1	TRBJ2-6	-	-	TGCGCCAGCAGCTTGACAGGGTCTGGGGCCAACGTCCTGACTTTC	CASSLTGSGANVLTF
TRBV6-6	TRBJ2-1	TRBD2	-	TGTGCCAGCAGAAACTACGGACTAGCGGGAGATAATGAGCAGTTCTTC	CASRNYGLAGDNEQFF
TRBV28	TRBJ1-1	TRBD1	-	TGTGCCAGCTGTACAGGGGGCCGGTGGACTGAAGCTTTCTTT	CASCTGGRWTEAFF
TRBV19	TRBJ1-1	TRBD1	-	TGTGCCAGTAGTACCGGGACAGGGCAATTTGTCGAAGCTTTCTTT	CASSTGTGQFVEAFF
TRBV30	TRBJ1-4	-	-	TGTGCCTGGAGTAAGGTGGGCTTAGGTGAAAAACTGTTTTTT	CAWSKVGLGEKLFF
TRBV5-5	TRBJ1-2	-	-	TGTGCCAGCAGCTCGGAGGTGGTTGGTCGGTACCACTATGGCTACACCTTC	CASSSEVVGRYHYGYTF
TRBV27	TRBJ2-2	TRBD1	once	TGTGCCAGCAGTTTACTGGGACAGGGGGCAGGCACCGGGGAGCTGTTTTTT	CASSLLGQGAGTGELFF
TRBV5-4	TRBJ2-1	TRBD2	-	TGTGCCAGCAGCTTGGCTAGCGGGGGTTCCGGGCTCAATGAGCAGTTCTTC	CASSLASGGSGLNEQFF
TRBV7-2	TRBJ2-3	TRBD2	-	TGTGCCAGCACCGAAGGGAGCGGGACCTTAGGGACGCAGTATTTT	CASTEGSGTLGTQYF
TRBV18	TRBJ1-2	TRBD1	many	TGTGCCAGCTCACCGTCCCAGGGGGGTTCCTATGGCTACACCTTC	CASSPSQGGSYGYTF
TRBV2	TRBJ1-2	-	-	TGTGCCAGCAGTGCGGGTGGGGACTATGGCTACACCTTC	CASSAGGDYGYTF
TRBV27	TRBJ2-2	-	many	TGTGCCAGCAGTTTAGAGGCAACCGGGGAGCTGTTTTTT	CASSLEATGELFF
TRBV29-1	TRBJ1-3	-	few	TGCAGCGCAGGGTTCTCTGGAAACACCATATATTTT	CSAGFSGNTIYF
TRBV2	TRBJ2-7	-	-	TGTGCCAGCAGAGCCTCGGGCGGTGGCTACGAGCAGTACTTC	CASRASGGGYEQYF
TRBV28	TRBJ1-2	-	once	TGTGCCAGCAGTCTCCCACGGGTAAACTATGGCTACACCTTC	CASSLPRVNYGYTF
TRBV27	TRBJ1-1	-	-	TGTGCCAGCAGTTTTTCTTTCGGCACTGAAGCTTTCTTT	CASSFSFGTEAFF
TRBV7-2	TRBJ1-3	-	-	TGTGCCAGCAGTACGTCTGGAAACACCATATATTTT	CASSTSGNTIYF
TRBV11-3	TRBJ2-1	TRBD2	-	TGTGCCGTCTCTAGCGGCCCCAATGAGCAGTTCTTC	CAVSSGPNEQFF
TRBV10-3	TRBJ2-7	-	-	TGTGCCATCAGTGGGGCGGAGTCCTACGAGCAGTACTTC	CAISGAESYEQYF
TRBV2	TRBJ1-2	TRBD1	-	TGTGCCAGCAAGGGGGACAGGGGGAATGGCTACACCTTC	CASKGDRGNGYTF
TRBV2	TRBJ1-1	-	-	TGTGCCAGCAGAAGAGTTATAGATACTGAAGCTTTCTTT	CASRRVIDTEAFF
TRBV30	TRBJ2-1	TRBD2	once	TGTGCCTGGAGTAGCGGGAGGGCCTACAATGAGCAGTTCTTC	CAWSSGRAYNEQFF
TRBV2	TRBJ2-1	TRBD1	once	TGTGCCAGCACTCAGACAGGGTCTTACGGCAATGAGCAGTTCTTC	CASTQTGSYGNEQFF
TRBV5-1	TRBJ2-3	-	-	TGCGCCAGCAGCTTGACACAAAGAGGTCCAGATACGCAGTATTTT	CASSLTQRGPDTQYF
TRBV7-2	TRBJ1-3	-	-	TGTGCCAGCAGCTTGTCCGGCAGTGGAAACACCATATATTTT	CASSLSGSGNTIYF
TRBV4-3	TRBJ1-5	-	-	TGCGCCAGCAGCCAAGATAGGGGGGGATGGCAGCCCCAGCATTTT	CASSQDRGGWQPQHF
TRBV10-2	TRBJ1-2	-	-	TGCGCCAGCAGTGGATTACAGGGCCCTAACTATGGCTACACCTTC	CASSGLQGPNYGYTF
TRBV5-4	TRBJ2-7	TRBD1	-	TGTGCCAGCAGCTTGGCCGCCGGGACAGGAAGGAACGAGCAGTACTTC	CASSLAAGTGRNEQYF
TRBV2	TRBJ2-1	TRBD2	few	TGTGCCAGCAGTGAAGCCCCGGGGGGCTACAATGAGCAGTTCTTC	CASSEAPGGYNEQFF
TRBV9	TRBJ1-6	-	once	TGTGCCAGCAGCGTAACAGGAACCTATAATTCACCCCTCCACTTT	CASSVTGTYNSPLHF
TRBV19	TRBJ1-5	-	-	TGTGCCAGTAGAGACCGGGAATTTCATCAGCCCCAGCATTTT	CASRDREFHQPQHF
TRBV18	TRBJ2-7	-	-	TGTGCCAGCTCACCAAATACAGGTTCCTACGAGCAGTACTTC	CASSPNTGSYEQYF
TRBV6-1	TRBJ1-1	-	once	TGTGCCAGCAGTGAAGCGGACGCAGCCGAAGACACTGAAGCTTTCTTT	CASSEADAAEDTEAFF
TRBV28	TRBJ1-2	TRBD1	-	TGTGCCAGCAGTTCGACAGGGAACTATGGCTACACCTTC	CASSSTGNYGYTF
TRBV6-5	TRBJ2-7	-	-	TGTGCCAGCAGTTATAGGAGGGATGACTCCTACGAGCAGTACTTC	CASSYRRDDSYEQYF
TRBV9	TRBJ2-2	-	-	TGTGCCAGCAGCGTAGGATCCGGGGAGCTGTTTTTT	CASSVGSGELFF
TRBV18	TRBJ2-7	TRBD1	-	TGTGCCAGCTCACCACCGGGACAGGGTTTGTACGAGCAGTACTTC	CASSPPGQGLYEQYF
TRBV14	TRBJ1-4	TRBD1	-	TGTGCCAGCAGCCAAGCGCAGGGGGGAAAACTGTTTTTT	CASSQAQGGKLFF